This T cell receptor (beta chain) was identified during a study of beta chain features in type 1 diabetes (dated by TCRdb to the late 2010s). About the study as a whole: Patients and healthy donors did not differ in mean age, gender distribution, total cell number or subset yield. A total of 85 million to 140 million sorted cells were examined across all samples, and a strong correlation was observed between cell number per subset and RNA yield. Regulatory and stem cell-like memory subsets were obtained from only 8 patients and about 8 healthy donors, while naive and central memory subsets were obtained from all 28 donors. The study compared TCRB repertoires of sorted circulating CD4+ T cell subsets between recently diagnosed type 1 diabetes patients and matched healthy donors. The investigation overall reported the following: Because cDNA was sequenced instead of genomic DNA, highly expressing activated cells could be over-represented, though the groups showed no difference in activation or CD3 levels. Fewer insertions and more nucleotide deletions at VDJ recombination sites were observed in patients with type 1 diabetes, implying thymic rearrangement abnormalities. A moderate but significant shortening of TCRB CDR3 length was observed in type 1 diabetes patients in all four CD4+ subsets. Naive, central memory and regulatory TCRB repertoires appeared to be more alike among patients than among healthy donors. Because small numbers of individuals were included in the HLA sub-analyses, any influence of HLA type on TCRB rearrangement was left unresolved. Shorter templates might be favored by PCR, yet because patient and control samples were amplified and corrected together, any such skew would affect both groups equally.

Each donor gave one peripheral blood draw, roughly 0.12 L on average, collected into heparinised tubes. Naive, central memory, regulatory and stem cell-like memory CD4+ T cells were sorted on a BD FACSAria II using a panel including CD45RO, CCR7, CD25, CD127, CD95 and CD27. Every sorted population had a purity above 98%. PBMCs were isolated immediately by Lymphoprep density gradient centrifugation and stained directly without culture. So that batch effects would be minimized, each experiment stained and sorted samples in pairs, pairing one healthy donor with one patient. Worth noting for this clone: Its antigen remains undetermined. Base quality data are lacking; no much larger clone is found one base away.

All of the isolated RNA was reverse transcribed with the High Capacity cDNA Reverse Transcription Kit, so expressed TCRB transcripts were sequenced. Deep immunoSEQ sequencing was applied to naive, central memory and regulatory T cell samples, giving an average of roughly 3.5 million total reads per sample. Sorted cells were lysed in RLT buffer and RNA was extracted with DNase-treated RNeasy Micro or Mini kits, depending on cell number. Each cell subset was processed on its own to prevent cross-contamination, while patient and healthy donor samples were processed together. TCRB sequences were amplified from cDNA with the immunoSEQ multiplex PCR, producing 87-bp fragments spanning the CDR3 region. The amplicons were sequenced using the Illumina HiSeq platform. Concerning the study's data processing: PCR bias was computationally corrected using synthetic template baselines, reads within Hamming distance 2 were collapsed, and singletons that could not be merged were discarded. Reads were aligned against IMGT to assign V, D and J genes, CDR3 length and insertions or deletions at six rearrangement sites. Clonotype counts were normalized to sorted cell number within each subset before computing true diversity and Gini coefficients with the tcR R package. The overlap coefficient, calculated on TCRB nucleotide sequences, was used to measure repertoire sharing. Out-of-frame TCRB sequences from naive cells were analyzed to stand in for the pre-selection repertoire. Here the immuneACCESS table is served through TCRdb, limited to in-frame sequences with V and J called. Missing clones are a known gap in these copies; in checked studies unresolved V genes cover under half, and the rest lacks a known reason. D and trimming were read from the DNA, whereas the V and J calls and clone size are those reported in that table. The sample table records about 160,000 clones; 63% of these occur just once. Jointly, the top ten make up approximately 0.09% of the sample.

The TCR originated in a man between 25 and 39 years old with type 1 diabetes. Sample: naive CD4+ T cells from blood. This sample's cell subset or site label indicates: true naive CD4+ T cells.

The DNA sequence is TGTGCCAGCAGTTTTGAGAACTCCTACAATGAGCAGTTCTTC. Its translation is CASSFENSYNEQFF. The V gene is TRBV28 and the J gene is TRBJ2-1, with the D gene not confidently named. Including cysteine and phenylalanine, the CDR3 has 14 amino acids. The only DNA kept is the CDR3, 42 bases in frame from the first base. Trimming at the junction amounts to 3 bases on V and 0 bases on J, and the germline ends lie 6 bases apart. The germline V gene sets CDR1 to MDHEN and CDR2 to SYDVKM.